This T cell receptor (beta chain) was identified during a study of T cells in Graves' hyperthyroidism and ophthalmopathy. Study-wide findings and caveats: Blood also held most thyroid clonotypes expanded beyond 0.001. A model of 13 V-J features distinguished ophthalmopathy from stable hyperthyroidism.

Comments on this clonotype: Antigen specificity is unknown.

Germline V lookup: CDR1 ENHRY, CDR2 SYGVKD. V lost 0 bases and J lost 1, with 9 bases in between. This CDR3 region has 15 residues. Patients having uncontrolled infection, another autoimmune disease, pregnancy or lactation were not included. The diagnostic basis comprised clinical symptoms, serum thyroxine and TRAb, thyroid ultrasound and orbital computed tomography. The CDR3 regions of TCR beta were amplified from RNA transcripts. The study used the HTBI primer set for a first-round RT-PCR of the TCR CDR3. TCRdb re-analysed the multiplex PCR reads in MiXCR, keeping a single row per CDR3 protein. The profile shows about 570,000 distinct CDR3 sequences, more than 45% of them singletons.

The sample consisted of peripheral blood or thyroid tissue (not recorded which). The chain uses TRBV10-3 and TRBJ1-1; unclear D gene. The clonotype originates from an adult woman with Graves' disease, either hyperthyroidism or ophthalmopathy (not recorded which). The CDR3 here is CAISESGSQNTEAFF. In DNA form, the CDR3 reads TGTGCCATCAGTGAGTCAGGCAGCCAGAACACTGAAGCTTTCTTT.